This T cell receptor (beta chain) was profiled in a study of T cell responses to AZD1222 COVID-19 vaccine. Study outcomes and limitations: Reports say nearly half of spike-specific TCRs go after unmutated variant regions.

This CDR3 is 15 amino acids long. Trimming took 1 base from V and 2 from J, leaving 11 bases between them. The germline CDR1 and CDR2 sequences are SGHAT and FQNNGV. Only in-frame clones appear in the TCRdb table, and some are missing; sequencing was by immunoSEQ multiplex PCR. Altogether tens of thousands of clones are present, about 86% being singletons, with the ten largest covering roughly a tenth. In the case of this clone: Its target is not known. At the DNA level, this CDR3 is encoded by other sequences in the same sample as well.

This chain links TRBV11-2 with TRBJ1-1; possible D gene TRBD1, 6 bases. This material consisted of peripheral blood, taken on day 0 of AZD1222 vaccination. The TCR originated in an adult in good health. The CDR3 loop reads CASSLVGGINTEAFF. The DNA of the CDR3 is TGTGCCAGCAGCTTAGTAGGGGGGATAAACACTGAAGCTTTCTTT.